One and the same sample provided the 22 T cell receptor beta chains below, sequenced in a study of T cells in Graves' hyperthyroidism and ophthalmopathy (dated by TCRdb to between 2018 and 2021). Libraries were prepared through multiplex PCR. Sequencing instrument: Illumina HiSeq 2000. Amplification of TCR beta CDR3 regions was carried out from RNA transcripts. The first round of RT-PCR for the TCR CDR3 was performed with the HTBI primer set and the Qiagen OneStep RT-PCR kit. The public reads were run again by TCRdb, first through fastp at Q25 and then through MiXCR, and only productive beta chains were kept. Records with the same CDR3 protein are collapsed into one entry carrying the most frequent genes and DNA. The sample table lists approximately 400,000 distinct CDR3 sequences, approximately 13% of them with a count of one. The ten biggest clones cover about a fifth of the sample. The sample was blood. The receptor source for this set is a man in his thirties or forties with Graves' hyperthyroidism that later progressed to Graves' ophthalmopathy.

This clonotype appeared a few times. The chain recombines TRBV20-1 with TRBJ1-5, with D possibly matching TRBD1 (5 bases). This CDR3 region has 15 residues. CDR1 and CDR2 from the germline V gene are DFQATT and SNEGSKA (reference sequence). Trimming cost V 0 bases and J 0 bases, with 9 bases left between them. The CDR3 DNA follows: TGCAGTGCTAGAGAACAGGACTATAGCAATCAGCCCCAGCATTTT. Its translation is CSAREQDYSNQPQHF.

This clonotype was seen more than once but under ten times. V is TRBV5-1 and J is TRBJ1-1, with 10 nucleotides matching TRBD1. The junction had 6 bases not matched to a gene; V was cut back by 2 bases and J by 5 bases. The germline CDR1 and CDR2 sequences are SGHRS and YFSETQ. This CDR3 is built from 15 residues. CDR3 in amino acids: CASSFGTGAWTEAFF. CDR3 nucleotide sequence: TGCGCCAGCAGCTTCGGGACAGGGGCGTGGACTGAAGCTTTCTTT. Looking up the rest from reference TRBV5-1 and TRBJ1-1 gives the full variable domain: KAGVTQTPRYLIKTRGQQVTLSCSPISGHRSVSWYQQTPGQGLQFLFEYFSETQRNKGNFPGRFSGRQFSNSRSEMNVSTLELGDSALYLCASSFGTGAWTEAFFGQGTRLTVV.

This clonotype was seen a handful of times. V usage is TRBV28 and J usage is TRBJ2-7, with D possibly being TRBD1 (6 bases). Germline V lookup: CDR1 MDHEN, CDR2 SYDVKM. There are 14 residues in the CDR3. The V end lost 1 base, the J end lost 6 bases, and 13 bases lay between the germline ends. This CDR3 is CASSLLQQGSEQYF. The CDR3 nucleotides are TGTGCCAGCAGTTTATTGCAGCAGGGGTCCGAGCAGTACTTC.

There are many counts of this clonotype. This rearrangement joins TRBV6-1 to TRBJ2-7; the D gene is possibly TRBD2 (6 bases). CDR3 length: 11 residues. V lost 6 bases and J lost 7, with 10 bases in between. In germline, CDR1 is MNHNS, CDR2 SASEGT. The CDR3 region has the DNA TGTGCCAGCAGCCCTGGGGGGGAGCAGTACTTC. Protein product: CASSPGGEQYF.

This clonotype was seen many times. The gene calls are TRBV5-1 and TRBJ1-4, with TRBD1 identical over 8 bases. The CDR3 totals 14 residues. Per germline, CDR1 SGHRS and CDR2 YFSETQ. V lost 2 bases and J lost 7; bases outside the gene matches: 4. The DNA of the CDR3 is TGCGCCAGCAGCTTTGGACAGGGAGGTGAAAAACTGTTTTTT. Protein product: CASSFGQGGEKLFF.

This chain links TRBV11-1 with TRBJ1-5, with D possibly TRBD1 on 6 matching bases. There are 15 residues in the CDR3. Trimming removed 2 bases from V and 4 bases from J, with 12 bases in between. The germline gives CDR1 SGHAT, CDR2 FQDESV (reference sequence). CDR3 coding DNA: TGTGCCAGCAGCTTATTTTCAGGGGCGAATCAGCCCCAGCATTTT. Protein: CASSLFSGANQPQHF.

This clonotype showed up just a few times. The chain combines TRBV24-1 with TRBJ2-5, with TRBD2 matching 14 bases. This CDR3 spans 17 amino acids. With V trimmed by 3 bases and J by 7 bases, 9 bases remained unmatched. CDR1 KGHDR and CDR2 SFDVKD come from the germline V gene. CDR3 loop: CATSDGGLAGAGGTQYF. The CDR3, as DNA: TGTGCCACCAGTGATGGGGGACTAGCGGGGGCCGGAGGGACCCAGTACTTC.

V and J are TRBV6-5 and TRBJ2-1; no firm D call. The CDR3 runs to 16 residues. V was shortened by 0 bases and J by 9 bases, with 18 bases between the two germline ends. CDR1 and CDR2 (germline): MNHEY, SVGAGI. DNA for the CDR3: TGTGCCAGCAGTTACTCTCTAGGACCCGGGCATAGTGAGCAGTTCTTC. Translating it yields CASSYSLGPGHSEQFF.

V gene TRBV7-3 combines with J gene TRBJ2-1; TRBD2 matches at 11 bases. Losses at the gene ends were 0 bases for V and 2 bases for J; bases not matched to a gene: 6. This CDR3 is 18 amino acids long. From germline, CDR1 is SGHTA and CDR2 FQGTGA. This chain's CDR3 is CASSLTGTSGSTYNEQFF. The CDR3, as DNA: TGTGCCAGCAGCTTAACTGGGACTAGCGGTTCAACCTACAATGAGCAGTTCTTC.

This clonotype was counted only a few times. V is TRBV12-3 or TRBV12-4 and J is TRBJ2-7; D is uncertain. The CDR3 spans 13 residues. V lost 4 bases, J lost 1 base, and 8 bases lay in between. The CDR3 sequence: CASSSPSSYEQYF. CDR3 DNA sequence: TGTGCCAGCAGTTCCCCCTCTTCCTACGAGCAGTACTTC.

This clonotype was detected ten times or more. This rearrangement joins TRBV12-3 or TRBV12-4 to TRBJ2-1; 7 nucleotides align to TRBD2. The junction had 1 base not matched to a gene; V was cut back by 4 bases and J by 10 bases. This CDR3 spans 11 amino acids. For the CDR3, the DNA is TGTGCCAGCAGTTCCGGGGGGGAGCAGTTCTTC. Its translation is CASSSGGEQFF.

The rearrangement links TRBV30 to TRBJ1-3, with D hard to call. CDR3 length: 16 residues. In germline, CDR1 is GTSNPN, CDR2 SVGIG (reference sequence). V was pared by 4 bases and J by 2 bases, with 18 bases between. CDR3 loop: CAWNPRALRPGNTIYF. DNA for the CDR3: TGTGCCTGGAATCCCCGGGCTCTTAGGCCTGGAAACACCATATATTTT.

This clonotype was seen only a few times. A much larger clone lies a single base off, so this may be a read error. The CDR3 does not end in the conserved phenylalanine or tryptophan, so this is likely a read error. The chain carries TRBV2 and TRBJ1-2; the D is unclear. Per germline, CDR1 SNHLY and CDR2 FYNNEI. The CDR3 has 14 residues. V lost 5 bases to trimming and J lost 3 bases, with 13 bases between them. The CDR3, as DNA: TGTGCCAGCAGTCACACAGTGGCCGACTATGGCTACACCCTC. Encoded protein: CASSHTVADYGYTL.

This clonotype was detected ten times or more. The rearrangement links TRBV11-3 to TRBJ1-1; possible D gene TRBD1, 5 bases. Looked up from germline, CDR1 is SGHNT and CDR2 is YENEEA. Trimming stripped 2 bases from V and 5 bases from J, with 15 bases between. CDR3 length equals 15 residues. The CDR3 DNA reads as TGTGCCAGCAGCTTATCTGAGGGACTTTCGACTGAAGCTTTCTTT. Its protein is CASSLSEGLSTEAFF.

The chain links TRBV2 to TRBJ2-5; 9 bases are a match to TRBD2. The V gene end was trimmed by 2 bases and the J gene end by 4 bases; junction bases not matched to a gene: 5. This CDR3 contains 15 residues. Germline CDR1 SNHLY, CDR2 FYNNEI. CDR3 protein: CASSEWTSATETQYF. In DNA form, the CDR3 reads TGTGCCAGCAGTGAATGGACTAGCGCTACAGAGACCCAGTACTTC. Complete variable domain (other parts from reference TRBV2 and TRBJ2-5): EPEVTQTPSHQVTQMGQEVILRCVPISNHLYFYWYRQILGQKVEFLVSFYNNEISEKSEIFDDQFSVERPDGSNFTLKIRSTKLEDSAMYFCASSEWTSATETQYFGPGTRLLVL.

The chain recombines TRBV7-9 with TRBJ2-1; D assignment may be TRBD1 or TRBD2 (5 bases each). This CDR3 comprises 13 residues. The germline V and J ends were trimmed by 3 bases and 8 bases, with 11 bases remaining between them. From germline, CDR1 is SEHNR and CDR2 FQNEAQ (reference sequence). CDR3 bases: TGTGCCAGCAGCTTGGGGGTCACAGATGAGCAGTTCTTC. Protein: CASSLGVTDEQFF.

On this clonotype: A read error is possible here, since a much larger clone lies one base away. The missing conserved phenylalanine or tryptophan at the end of this CDR3 makes a read error likely. The chain employs TRBV28 and TRBJ1-1; D gene unclear. Germline CDR1 reads MDHEN; CDR2 reads SYDVKM. V lost 5 bases and J 1 base, leaving 5 bases between the germline ends. This CDR3 comprises 12 residues. The CDR3 region is CASSRANTEAFL. CDR3 DNA: TGTGCCAGCAGTCGGGCGAACACTGAAGCTTTCCTT.

This clonotype was seen ten or more times. V and J are TRBV28 and TRBJ2-2; 11 bases line up with TRBD2. This CDR3 region has 16 residues. Germline V gene lookup returns CDR1 MDHEN and CDR2 SYDVKM. The junction had 5 bases not matched to a gene; V was cut back by 5 bases and J by 3 bases. CDR3 amino acids: CASSPSSGGHTGELFF. The CDR3 DNA sequence: TGTGCCAGCAGTCCATCTAGCGGGGGGCACACCGGGGAGCTGTTTTTT.

The table lists this clonotype with a few counts. This chain uses TRBV3-1 with TRBJ2-2, with a tentative D call TRBD1 (7 bases). Germline CDR1 is LGHDT and CDR2 is YNNKEL (reference sequence). This CDR3 is 18 amino acids long. The V end lost 2 bases, the J end lost 6 bases, and 22 bases lay between the germline ends. CDR3 region: CASSQHGGGEGSSGELFF. CDR3 coding DNA: TGTGCCAGCAGCCAACATGGAGGGGGCGAGGGGTCCTCCGGGGAGCTGTTTTTT.

This clonotype was counted a few times. The V call is TRBV5-6, the J call TRBJ2-7; D uncertain. Per germline, CDR1 SGHDT and CDR2 YYEEEE. V lost 1 base and J lost 0, with 5 bases in between. The CDR3 extends over 13 amino acids. The CDR3 DNA follows: TGTGCCAGCAGCTTGCCAGCCTCCTACGAGCAGTACTTC. Its translation is CASSLPASYEQYF.

The rearrangement uses TRBV6-1 and TRBJ2-7; 7 bases align to TRBD1. V shed 5 bases, J shed 0 bases, and the junction held 4 bases outside the gene matches. The CDR3 loop spans 14 amino acids. The germline gives CDR1 MNHNS, CDR2 SASEGT. The DNA of the CDR3 is TGTGCCAGCAGTCCGGACAGGATCTCCTACGAGCAGTACTTC. Amino acids: CASSPDRISYEQYF.

This clonotype was recorded many times. The rearrangement links TRBV11-2 to TRBJ2-7; TRBD2 aligns across 10 bases. Germline CDR1 and CDR2: SGHAT and FQNNGV. The length of the CDR3 is 20 residues. Trimming at V came to 5 bases and at J to 7 bases, leaving 26 bases not matched to a gene. CDR3 nucleotides: TGTGCCAGCAGCCTCACGGCCTACCGACTACTAGCGGGAAAGGGAGGGGAGCAGTACTTC. It encodes CASSLTAYRLLAGKGGEQYF.